These 32 T cell receptor beta chains were sequenced from one sample in a study of T-cell memory formation after mild COVID-19. MiXCR was run by TCRdb on the 5' RACE reads, yielding one entry per CDR3 protein. The sample yields under 70,000 distinct CDR3 sequences, about a tenth seen once. The sample comprised PBMCs or a T cell subset sorted from them (not recorded which). Receptors originate from a man aged 18 to 30 who had mild COVID-19 (a few samples of this study predate the infection). Cell type and time point are not known.

This clonotype was observed many times. This sequence joins TRBV11-1 and TRBJ2-5; either TRBD1 or TRBD2 may supply D (5 bases each). The germline V gene has CDR1 SGHAT and CDR2 FQDESV (reference sequence). This CDR3 has 12 amino acids. Trimming pared 3 bases from V and 3 bases from J, leaving 5 bases between. CDR3 sequence reads: CASSLGEETQYF. The CDR3 DNA is TGTGCCAGCAGCTTGGGGGAAGAGACCCAGTACTTC.

The V gene is TRBV20-1, the J gene TRBJ2-6, with D uncertain. The CDR3 runs 16 residues. CDR1 and CDR2 (germline): DFQATT, SNEGSKA (reference sequence). Deletions cut 1 base from V and 0 bases from J, with 10 bases between. CDR3: CSARGNRYSGANVLTF. The DNA for the CDR3 is TGCAGTGCTAGAGGAAACAGATACTCTGGGGCCAACGTCCTGACTTTC.

The genes are TRBV5-1 and TRBJ1-1, with 7 bases lining up with TRBD1. Germline CDR1 and CDR2: SGHRS and YFSETQ. The J segment lost 4 bases and the V segment lost 4 bases, leaving 7 bases of the junction unmatched. The CDR3 loop spans 14 amino acids. CDR3 sequence reads: CASSHNAGGTEAFF. The CDR3 bases are TGCGCCAGCAGCCATAACGCAGGGGGCACTGAAGCTTTCTTT. Full variable domain (outside the CDR3, taken from reference TRBV5-1 and TRBJ1-1): KAGVTQTPRYLIKTRGQQVTLSCSPISGHRSVSWYQQTPGQGLQFLFEYFSETQRNKGNFPGRFSGRQFSNSRSEMNVSTLELGDSALYLCASSHNAGGTEAFFGQGTRLTVV.

This clonotype has more than one count but fewer than ten. The V call is TRBV3-1, the J call TRBJ2-2; tentative D call: TRBD1 (5 bases). Germline assignment: CDR1 LGHDT and CDR2 YNNKEL (reference sequence). The CDR3 runs 17 residues. V was pared by 5 bases and J by 2 bases, with 18 bases between. The CDR3 reads CASSRGPGLINTGELFF. The CDR3 bases are TGTGCCAGCAGCAGGGGCCCAGGGTTGATTAACACCGGGGAGCTGTTTTTT.

In its sample, this clonotype was seen a few times. The chain has TRBV12-3 or TRBV12-4 and TRBJ1-2; no definite D call. The V end lost 6 bases, the J end lost 7 bases, and 9 bases lay between the germline ends. The CDR3 sequence is 11 residues long. The CDR3 nucleotides read TGTGCCAGCAGCCTCGGCCTTGGCTACACCTTC. This codes for CASSLGLGYTF.

This clonotype has more than one count but fewer than ten. The genes are TRBV14 and TRBJ1-5; D is unresolved. With 2 bases removed from V and 0 bases from J, the gap between germline ends came to 5 bases. The CDR3 runs to 14 residues. Germline values: CDR1 SGHDN, CDR2 FVKESK. CDR3: CASSQSYSNQPQHF. For the CDR3, the DNA is TGTGCCAGCAGCCAAAGTTATAGCAATCAGCCCCAGCATTTT.

The genes are TRBV5-1 and TRBJ1-1; D may be TRBD1 (5 bases). Germline CDR1 SGHRS, CDR2 YFSETQ. The CDR3 runs 15 residues. The V and J ends lost 1 base and 4 bases respectively, with 14 bases between them. The CDR3 region has the DNA TGCGCCAGCAGCTTGAGGGGAGACTCGGGCACTGAAGCTTTCTTT. Protein product: CASSLRGDSGTEAFF.

A few counts support this clonotype. The chain is built from TRBV10-3 and TRBJ2-7, with a possible D match to TRBD2 (6 bases). This CDR3 has 14 residues. Looked up from germline, CDR1 is ENHRY and CDR2 is SYGVKD. Trimming stripped 10 bases from V and 1 base from J, with 17 bases between. CDR3 sequence reads: CASGDSTGSYEQYF. CDR3 coding DNA: TGTGCCAGCGGGGACTCTACGGGGTCCTACGAGCAGTACTTC.

The table lists this clonotype with many counts. The chain uses TRBV19 and TRBJ1-1, with D perhaps TRBD1 (5 bases). The ends were cut back, 5 bases at V and 0 bases at J, with 13 bases in the middle. This CDR3 comprises 15 residues. CDR1 and CDR2 (germline): LNHDA, SQIVND (reference sequence). For the CDR3, the DNA is TGTGCCAGTAGTTCTCAGGGAGGCCTGAACACTGAAGCTTTCTTT. Translating it yields CASSSQGGLNTEAFF.

This clonotype was recorded a few times. V gene TRBV20-1 combines with J gene TRBJ1-5; TRBD1 aligns across 7 bases. CDR1 DFQATT and CDR2 SNEGSKA come from the germline V gene (reference sequence). V was clipped by 2 bases and J by 0 bases; unmatched bases: 7. The CDR3 is 16 residues long. The CDR3 nucleotides are TGCAGTGCTAGATTGGGCCCAGGGGGTAGCAATCAGCCCCAGCATTTT. Residues: CSARLGPGGSNQPQHF.

Sample share makes this clonotype medium-sized (0.01 to 0.1%). The rearrangement uses TRBV7-2 and TRBJ2-1; D not certain. Germline loops: CDR1 SGHTA, CDR2 FQGNSA. The CDR3 is made up of 13 amino acids. V dropped 4 bases and J dropped 0 bases, with 4 bases sitting between them. The CDR3: CASSSNSYNEQFF. DNA for the CDR3: TGTGCCAGCAGCTCCAACTCCTACAATGAGCAGTTCTTC.

The table lists this clonotype with many counts. The rearrangement uses TRBV4-2 and TRBJ2-7, with a tentative D call TRBD2 (5 bases). V lost 2 bases to trimming and J lost 5 bases, with 19 bases between them. The CDR3 is 16 residues long. Germline V CDR1 and CDR2: LGHNA, YNFKEQ. Written as DNA, the CDR3 is TGTGCCAGCAGCCAAATTAAGGCACGGGAAGCGGACGAGCAGTACTTC. Translation gives CASSQIKAREADEQYF.

This clonotype was observed a few times. The CDR3 loop reads CASSLSWGPDRGNQPQHF. As DNA, the CDR3 is TGCGCCAGCAGCCTGAGTTGGGGCCCGGACAGGGGCAATCAGCCCCAGCATTTT. This chain uses TRBV4-3 with TRBJ1-5; 8 nucleotides agree with TRBD1. This CDR3 has 18 residues. V lost 4 bases, J lost 2 bases, and 13 bases stayed unmatched. Germline V gene lookup returns CDR1 LGHNA and CDR2 YSLEER.

J is TRBJ2-5 and V is TRBV7-3, with a possible D match to TRBD2 (5 bases). CDR1 is SGHTA, CDR2 FQGTGA, per germline. The V end lost 2 bases, the J end lost 5 bases, and 9 bases lay between the germline ends. CDR3 length equals 13 residues. CDR3 loop: CASSLDYLETQYF. In DNA, the CDR3 is TGTGCCAGCAGCTTAGACTACCTCGAGACCCAGTACTTC.

This clonotype came up a few times. The CDR3 DNA follows: TGCGCCAGCAGCTTGTTTCACACGGGCAATTCACCCCTCCACTTT. It translates to CASSLFHTGNSPLHF. This chain joins TRBV5-1 and TRBJ1-6; no clear D gene. The CDR3 runs 15 residues. V was shortened by 1 base and J by 7 bases, with 12 bases between the two germline ends. The germline V gene encodes CDR1 SGHRS and CDR2 YFSETQ.

This clonotype was counted at least ten times. The rearrangement uses TRBV11-2 and TRBJ1-6; D is ambiguous. Trimming took off 1 base at V and 10 bases at J, with 14 bases between the two ends. The CDR3 length is 15 residues. Germline V gene sequence: CDR1 SGHAT, CDR2 FQNNGV. CDR3 nucleotides: TGTGCCAGCAGCTTAGGACCGTCGGGCGGCTCACCCCTCCACTTT. Translated, it gives CASSLGPSGGSPLHF.

The chain has TRBV5-1 and TRBJ2-5, with D tentatively TRBD1 or TRBD2 (5 bases each). The CDR3 has 15 residues. V lost 5 bases and J 10 bases, leaving 24 bases between the germline ends. From germline, CDR1 is SGHRS and CDR2 YFSETQ. The CDR3 loop is CASSEAGTRLIGQYF. The CDR3 DNA is TGCGCCAGCAGTGAGGCCGGGACCCGCCTAATAGGCCAGTACTTC. Variable domain in full (rest from reference TRBV5-1 and TRBJ2-5): KAGVTQTPRYLIKTRGQQVTLSCSPISGHRSVSWYQQTPGQGLQFLFEYFSETQRNKGNFPGRFSGRQFSNSRSEMNVSTLELGDSALYLCASSEAGTRLIGQYFGPGTRLLVL.

This clonotype was observed a few times. The rearrangement links TRBV6-2 or TRBV6-3 to TRBJ2-5, with D maybe TRBD2 (5 bases). Per germline, CDR1 MNHEY and CDR2 SVGEGT. The CDR3 covers 17 residues. V was clipped by 5 bases and J by 1 base, with 20 bases between them. The CDR3 sequence: CASSPPGIRARQETQYF. DNA for the CDR3: TGTGCCAGCAGTCCCCCGGGAATTCGTGCTCGCCAAGAGACCCAGTACTTC.

This clonotype was seen more than once but under ten times. The CDR3 region is CASGTGNQPQHF. In nucleotides, the CDR3 is TGTGCCAGCGGGACAGGGAATCAGCCCCAGCATTTT. The V and J genes are TRBV7-9 and TRBJ1-5; 9 bases agree with TRBD1. Germline CDR1 and CDR2: SEHNR and FQNEAQ (reference sequence). This CDR3 has 12 amino acids. V lost 8 bases, J lost 4 bases, and 0 bases stayed unmatched.

This chain joins TRBV7-2 and TRBJ1-1, with 7 bases matching TRBD1. The CDR3 runs 13 residues. V lost 4 bases and J lost 7; bases outside the gene matches: 6. Germline V gene sequence: CDR1 SGHTA, CDR2 FQGNSA. The CDR3: CASSSDREDEAFF. CDR3 bases: TGTGCCAGCAGCTCCGACAGGGAGGATGAAGCTTTCTTT.

This clonotype has ten or more counts. DNA for the CDR3: TGTGCCAGCAGTACATCTGGGAGGTACCAAGAGACCCAGTACTTC. Its translation: CASSTSGRYQETQYF. The genes are TRBV28 and TRBJ2-5; possibly TRBD2 for D (6 bases). The CDR3 consists of 15 residues. Germline CDR1 reads MDHEN; CDR2 reads SYDVKM. V was clipped by 5 bases and J by 0 bases, with 13 bases between them.

This clonotype was detected only a few times. This chain joins TRBV7-8 and TRBJ1-1; no definite D call. Germline V gene data show CDR1 as SGHVS and CDR2 as FQNEAQ. The CDR3 has 14 residues. Between the trimmed V and J ends, which lost 0 bases and 1 base, there was a span of 6 bases. The CDR3 sequence: CASSLAETNTEAFF. The CDR3 DNA reads TGTGCCAGCAGCTTAGCGGAGACGAACACTGAAGCTTTCTTT.

In this sample, this clonotype turned up a few times. This chain uses TRBV6-2 or TRBV6-3 with TRBJ2-6, with D possibly TRBD1 on 6 matching bases. The length of the CDR3 is 15 residues. V lost 7 bases, J lost 1 base, and 11 bases lay in between. Per germline, CDR1 MNHEY and CDR2 SVGEGT. CDR3 region: CASTEQGSGANVLTF. As DNA, the CDR3 is TGTGCCAGCACGGAACAGGGTTCTGGGGCCAACGTCCTGACTTTC.

The sample holds a few counts of this clonotype. The rearrangement links TRBV10-3 to TRBJ2-2, with D perhaps matching TRBD2 (5 bases). CDR3 length equals 14 residues. V was clipped by 10 bases and J by 1 base, with 13 bases between them. In germline, CDR1 is ENHRY, CDR2 SYGVKD. The chain's CDR3 is CATWTSMNTGELFF. The CDR3 DNA reads as TGTGCCACCTGGACTTCTATGAACACCGGGGAGCTGTTTTTT.

The V gene is TRBV20-1, the J gene TRBJ2-7; 7 nucleotides align to TRBD1. Trimming at V came to 5 bases and at J to 5 bases, leaving 9 bases not matched to a gene. The CDR3 runs to 13 residues. The germline gives CDR1 DFQATT, CDR2 SNEGSKA (reference sequence). CDR3 sequence: CSASDRRKHEQYF. CDR3 in DNA: TGCAGTGCTTCGGACAGGAGAAAGCACGAGCAGTACTTC.

This clonotype has a count of ten or more. This chain connects TRBV4-1 to TRBJ2-7; D unresolved. The CDR3 loop spans 15 amino acids. Germline lookup yields CDR1 MGHRA and CDR2 YSYEKL. Deletions cut 2 bases from V and 1 base from J, with 12 bases between. The CDR3 loop is CASSQTVASSYEQYV. In DNA form, the CDR3 reads TGCGCCAGCAGCCAAACCGTAGCCTCATCCTACGAGCAGTACGTC.

The chain carries TRBV4-1 and TRBJ2-2; a possible D gene is TRBD2 (5 bases). The CDR3 length is 17 residues. Germline V gene lookup returns CDR1 MGHRA and CDR2 YSYEKL. V shed 0 bases and J shed 5 bases, with 16 bases lying between them. The CDR3 nucleotides are TGCGCCAGCAGCCAAGAGGTCATGAGGGTACGGACCGGGGAGCTGTTTTTT. Translation: CASSQEVMRVRTGELFF.

The chain recombines TRBV27 with TRBJ2-7; a possible D gene is TRBD2 (6 bases). V shed 0 bases and J shed 1 base, with 13 bases lying between them. Germline V CDR1 and CDR2: MNHEY, SMNVEV (reference sequence). The CDR3 totals 16 residues. The CDR3 here is CASSLSPGVASYEQYF. The DNA for the CDR3 is TGTGCCAGCAGTTTATCGCCGGGGGTTGCATCCTACGAGCAGTACTTC.

Many counts were recorded for this clonotype. The rearrangement links TRBV5-1 to TRBJ2-3; tentatively, D is TRBD1 or TRBD2 (5 bases each). Trimming stripped 4 bases from V and 6 bases from J, with 15 bases between. CDR1 is SGHRS and CDR2 is YFSETQ in the germline V gene. This CDR3 contains 14 residues. In nucleotides, the CDR3 is TGCGCCAGCAGCCTGGGACCCCCCGAGGATACGCAGTATTTT. It codes for CASSLGPPEDTQYF. Supplemented by reference TRBV5-1 and TRBJ2-3, the full variable domain reads KAGVTQTPRYLIKTRGQQVTLSCSPISGHRSVSWYQQTPGQGLQFLFEYFSETQRNKGNFPGRFSGRQFSNSRSEMNVSTLELGDSALYLCASSLGPPEDTQYFGPGTRLTVL.

This clonotype was detected many times. V usage is TRBV12-3 or TRBV12-4 and J usage is TRBJ2-2; D is uncertain. The CDR3 length is 13 residues. V was shortened by 8 bases and J by 3 bases, with 10 bases between the two germline ends. In DNA, the CDR3 is TGTGCCAGCTTAAAAGGAGACACCGGGGAGCTGTTTTTT. It yields the protein CASLKGDTGELFF.

The genes are TRBV5-1 and TRBJ2-2; a weak D match, TRBD2 (6 bases). V shed 2 bases and J shed 0 bases, with 8 bases lying between them. The germline gives CDR1 SGHRS, CDR2 YFSETQ. The CDR3 contains 15 residues. The CDR3 DNA reads as TGCGCCAGCAGCTTCACGGGGGCGAACACCGGGGAGCTGTTTTTT. It codes for CASSFTGANTGELFF.

This clonotype was picked up a small number of times. The chain combines TRBV6-2 or TRBV6-3 with TRBJ2-5; D perhaps matches TRBD1 (7 bases). Trimming shortened V by 7 bases and J by 4 bases, and 16 bases separated the two germline ends. Germline V gene lookup returns CDR1 MNHEY and CDR2 SVGEGT. The CDR3 has 14 residues. As DNA, the CDR3 is TGTGCCAGCAAAGACAGGGAGGTGAGAGAGACCCAGTACTTC. Translating gives CASKDREVRETQYF.